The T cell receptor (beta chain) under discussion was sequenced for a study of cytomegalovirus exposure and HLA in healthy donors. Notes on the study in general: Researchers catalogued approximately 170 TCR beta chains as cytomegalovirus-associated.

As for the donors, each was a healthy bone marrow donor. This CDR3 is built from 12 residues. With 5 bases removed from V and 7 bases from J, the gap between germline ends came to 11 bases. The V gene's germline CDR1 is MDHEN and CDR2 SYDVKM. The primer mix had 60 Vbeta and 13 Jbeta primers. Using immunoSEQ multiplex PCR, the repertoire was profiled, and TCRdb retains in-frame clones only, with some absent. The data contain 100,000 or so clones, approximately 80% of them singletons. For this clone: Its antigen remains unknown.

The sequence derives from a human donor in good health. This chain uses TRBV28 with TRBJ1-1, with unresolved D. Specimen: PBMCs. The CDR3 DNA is TGTGCCAGCAGTCCGCGAGGACTTGAAGCTTTCTTT. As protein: CASSPRGLEAFF.